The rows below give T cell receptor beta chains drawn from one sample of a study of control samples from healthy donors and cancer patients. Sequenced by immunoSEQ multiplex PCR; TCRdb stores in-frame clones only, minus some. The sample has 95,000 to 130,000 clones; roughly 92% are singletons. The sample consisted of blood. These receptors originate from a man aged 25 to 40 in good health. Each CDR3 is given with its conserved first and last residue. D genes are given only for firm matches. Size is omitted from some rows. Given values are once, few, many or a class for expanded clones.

DNA: TGTGCCAGCAGTCATATCCCCGGACAGGGCGTTATCTATGGCTACACCTTC
CDR3: CASSHIPGQGVIYGYTF
size: .
J: TRBJ1-2
V: TRBV27
D: TRBD1

DNA: TGCAGCGGTGGGGAAGGGGATACGCAGTATTTT
CDR3: CSGGEGDTQYF
size: few
J: TRBJ2-3
V: TRBV29-1
D: .

DNA: TGTGCCAGCAGTTCCGCTAGCGGGGGGTCAACGGAGGGTGAGCAGTACTTC
CDR3: CASSSASGGSTEGEQYF
size: .
J: TRBJ2-7
V: TRBV28
D: TRBD2

DNA: TGTGCCAGCTCCCCACTTCAACAGGAGCCGCGGGGCTACACCTTC
CDR3: CASSPLQQEPRGYTF
size: .
J: TRBJ1-2
V: TRBV18
D: .

DNA: TGTGCCAGTAGAGGGGGGGGAGATACGCAGTATTTT
CDR3: CASRGGGDTQYF
size: .
J: TRBJ2-3
V: TRBV19
D: .

DNA: TGTGCCAGCAGCCAAGATAAAGGGCCTGGAAACACCATATATTTT
CDR3: CASSQDKGPGNTIYF
size: .
J: TRBJ1-3
V: TRBV3-1/TRBV3-2
D: .

DNA: TGTGCCAGCAGCCTCACCGGGACAGGGGATAATGAGCAGTTCTTC
CDR3: CASSLTGTGDNEQFF
size: .
J: TRBJ2-1
V: TRBV7-9
D: TRBD1

DNA: TGTGCCAGCAGCAACAGTCTTGGCTACACCTTC
CDR3: CASSNSLGYTF
size: .
J: TRBJ1-2
V: TRBV7-2
D: .

DNA: TGCGCCAGCAGTCGCCGTCACAGGGTAGGGCTTGCTAGAACTAATGAAAAACTGTTTTTT
CDR3: CASSRRHRVGLARTNEKLFF
size: .
J: TRBJ1-4
V: TRBV5-1
D: .

DNA: TGTGCCTGGAGTTTCGCCACGGGGTATCCCCAGCATTTT
CDR3: CAWSFATGYPQHF
size: .
J: TRBJ1-5
V: TRBV30
D: .

DNA: TGTGCCTGGAGACCCGGGACCGGGGAGCTGTTTTTT
CDR3: CAWRPGTGELFF
size: .
J: TRBJ2-2
V: TRBV30
D: .

DNA: TGTGCCACCCTCCGGATTCGCCCAATAGGCACTGAAGCTTTCTTT
CDR3: CATLRIRPIGTEAFF
size: .
J: TRBJ1-1
V: TRBV28
D: .